This record looks at one TCR beta chain sequence and its context. Its antigen is unknown. This table comes from immunoSEQ multiplex PCR, and its TCRdb copy is limited to in-frame clones, with some not included. The sample has about 130,000 clones, approximately 91% seen once. The CDR3 consists of 13 residues. CDR1 is LNHDA and CDR2 is SQIVND in the germline V gene (reference sequence). V shed 10 bases and J shed 2 bases, with 14 bases lying between them. This entry is derived from a study of T cell responses to AZD1222 COVID-19 vaccine. General study findings and limits: The donor group comprised mostly white British people and more females; the analysis possibly underestimated clonal diversity. The study reported that nearly half of spike-specific TCRs target unmutated variant regions.

The sequences come from peripheral blood, collected 28 days after the second AZD1222 dose. This chain joins TRBV19 and TRBJ1-1, with no clear D. The sequence derives from an adult who received the AZD1222 COVID-19 vaccine. The CDR3 DNA reads TGTGCCACCAGAAGGCAGATTAACACTGAAGCTTTCTTT. It specifies CATRRQINTEAFF.